Shown below are 17 T cell receptor beta chains from a single sample sequenced in a study of T cell repertoires in cytomegalovirus infection. Using its own MiXCR run on the reads, TCRdb lists one record per CDR3 protein. Altogether about 400,000 distinct CDR3 sequences are present, 15% to 20% being singletons, with the ten largest covering about 10%. The material sequenced was PBMCs. These receptor sequences come from a human donor in good health (CMV status not recorded). Some clones in this sample may be carry-over from other donors' samples.

The chain couples TRBV3-1 to TRBJ1-2; no definite D call. This CDR3 spans 13 amino acids. The germline CDR1 and CDR2 sequences are LGHDT and YNNKEL (reference sequence). V was pared by 6 bases and J by 6 bases, with 14 bases between. The CDR3 DNA reads TGTGCCAGCAGTCGAGCGAAGGAGGATGGCTACACCTTC. The encoded protein is CASSRAKEDGYTF.

There are many counts of this clonotype. The chain carries TRBV7-6 and TRBJ2-5; D uncertain. The ends were cut back, 5 bases at V and 0 bases at J, with 7 bases in the middle. The CDR3 runs 13 residues. Germline CDR1 is SGHVS and CDR2 is FNYEAQ. CDR3 bases: TGTGCCAGCAGCATTAGGTACCAAGAGACCCAGTACTTC. It codes for CASSIRYQETQYF.

This clonotype was picked up many times. The gene calls are TRBV10-3 and TRBJ2-7; 7 bases agree with TRBD2. The germline V gene has CDR1 ENHRY and CDR2 SYGVKD. Losses at the gene ends were 8 bases for V and 4 bases for J; bases not matched to a gene: 11. This CDR3 is 14 amino acids long. The CDR3 coding sequence is TGTGCCATCGGATGGGGGGGGGGTAATTACGAGCAGTACTTC. This sequence encodes CAIGWGGGNYEQYF.

CDR3 sequence reads: CASRRRGQVETQYF. The CDR3 coding sequence is TGTGCCAGCAGAAGGAGGGGGCAAGTAGAGACCCAGTACTTC. V usage is TRBV5-6 and J usage is TRBJ2-5; possibly TRBD1 for D (7 bases). V shed 5 bases and J shed 4 bases, with 15 bases lying between them. Germline V gene lookup returns CDR1 SGHDT and CDR2 YYEEEE. The CDR3 is 14 amino acids. Full variable domain (missing parts from reference TRBV5-6 and TRBJ2-5): DAGVTQSPTHLIKTRGQQVTLRCSPKSGHDTVSWYQQALGQGPQFIFQYYEEEERQRGNFPDRFSGHQFPNYSSELNVNALLLGDSALYLCASRRRGQVETQYFGPGTRLLVL.

V and J are TRBV2 and TRBJ1-2; 9 positions match TRBD1. The V gene end was trimmed by 5 bases and the J gene end by 9 bases; junction bases not matched to a gene: 7. Per germline, CDR1 SNHLY and CDR2 FYNNEI. CDR3 length equals 13 residues. The CDR3 DNA reads as TGTGCCAGCAGTTACGGGACAGGGCTACGCTACACCTTC. Translated: CASSYGTGLRYTF. The full variable domain, completed using reference TRBV2 and TRBJ1-2, is EPEVTQTPSHQVTQMGQEVILRCVPISNHLYFYWYRQILGQKVEFLVSFYNNEISEKSEIFDDQFSVERPDGSNFTLKIRSTKLEDSAMYFCASSYGTGLRYTFGSGTRLTVV.

This clonotype came up many times. The V and J genes are TRBV12-3 or TRBV12-4 and TRBJ1-6, with 9 bases matching TRBD1. The CDR3 is 14 amino acids. The V segment lost 4 bases and the J segment 11 bases; nucleotides outside the gene matches: 6. CDR3 DNA: TGTGCCAGCAGTTCGGACAGGGGTCTCGCACCCCTCCACTTT. As protein: CASSSDRGLAPLHF.

This clonotype was picked up many times. This chain connects TRBV12-3 or TRBV12-4 to TRBJ1-2, with D hard to call. The CDR3 sequence is 10 residues long. Trimming cost V 6 bases and J 6 bases, with 5 bases left between them. This chain's CDR3 is CASSRNGYTF. The CDR3 region has the DNA TGTGCCAGCAGCCGGAATGGCTACACCTTC.

This clonotype has just a few counts. The gene calls are TRBV18 and TRBJ1-6; D may be TRBD1 (6 bases). Trimming pared 6 bases from V and 7 bases from J, leaving 19 bases between. CDR3 length: 16 residues. Germline CDR1 is KGHSH and CDR2 is LQKENI. This CDR3 is CASSPSWGPTNSPLHF. CDR3 nucleotides: TGTGCCAGCTCCCCATCCTGGGGGCCAACGAATTCACCCCTCCACTTT.

This chain uses TRBV19 with TRBJ2-2; D remains unclear. V was shortened by 0 bases and J by 6 bases, with 2 bases between the two germline ends. The CDR3 contains 12 residues. Per the germline V gene, CDR1 is LNHDA and CDR2 is SQIVND (reference sequence). The DNA for the CDR3 is TGTGCCAGTAGTATAGAGCCCGGGGAGCTGTTTTTT. It codes for CASSIEPGELFF.

This clonotype has at least ten counts. The V and J genes are TRBV4-3 and TRBJ1-4; 8 bases match TRBD1. V lost 0 bases and J lost 5; bases outside the gene matches: 8. CDR3 length: 17 residues. Germline CDR1 LGHNA, CDR2 YSLEER. CDR3 loop: CASSQDGTGGGNEKLFF. DNA for the CDR3: TGCGCCAGCAGCCAAGATGGGACAGGTGGGGGGAATGAAAAACTGTTTTTT.

This clonotype appeared many times. The chain has TRBV7-2 and TRBJ1-4, with D tentatively TRBD1 (5 bases). This CDR3 has 15 amino acids. V shed 5 bases and J shed 3 bases, with 13 bases lying between them. Germline CDR1 reads SGHTA; CDR2 reads FQGNSA. The CDR3 DNA follows: TGTGCCAGCAGCCTGCAGGGACTGGCTAATGAAAAACTGTTTTTT. It is translated as CASSLQGLANEKLFF.

This clonotype was seen many times. This chain joins TRBV4-1 and TRBJ2-3; tentatively, D is TRBD2 (6 bases). Trimming took 4 bases from V and 4 from J, leaving 18 bases between them. From germline, CDR1 is MGHRA and CDR2 YSYEKL. The CDR3 sequence is 16 residues long. The CDR3 is CASSPSDLGRPDTQYF. The CDR3 DNA reads TGCGCCAGCAGCCCGAGCGACTTGGGGAGGCCAGATACGCAGTATTTT.

This clonotype was counted ten times or more. The CDR3 spells CASSTNYEQYF. CDR3 nucleotide sequence: TGTGCCAGCAGCACTAACTACGAGCAGTACTTC. The V gene is TRBV7-2, the J gene TRBJ2-7; unclear D gene. The CDR3 has 11 amino acids. The germline CDR1 and CDR2 sequences are SGHTA and FQGNSA. V was pared by 5 bases and J by 3 bases, with 5 bases between.

This clonotype occurred a few times. This rearrangement joins TRBV7-9 to TRBJ1-5, with a weak D call TRBD1 (5 bases). The V gene's germline CDR1 is SEHNR and CDR2 FQNEAQ (reference sequence). V was cut by 5 bases and J by 1 base, with 12 bases left in between. This CDR3 contains 15 residues. The CDR3 sequence is CASSPGRQSNQPQHF. CDR3 DNA: TGTGCCAGCAGCCCAGGTCGACAGAGCAATCAGCCCCAGCATTTT.

This clonotype appeared many times. The V call is TRBV2, the J call TRBJ1-2; 7 bases fit TRBD1. V gave up 4 bases and J gave up 5 bases; unmatched junction bases: 7. The CDR3 contains 14 residues. Germline V lookup: CDR1 SNHLY, CDR2 FYNNEI. CDR3 nucleotide sequence: TGTGCCAGCAGTGCCTCGGACAGGACATATGGCTACACCTTC. Translating gives CASSASDRTYGYTF. The variable domain in full, completed from reference TRBV2 and TRBJ1-2, reads EPEVTQTPSHQVTQMGQEVILRCVPISNHLYFYWYRQILGQKVEFLVSFYNNEISEKSEIFDDQFSVERPDGSNFTLKIRSTKLEDSAMYFCASSASDRTYGYTFGSGTRLTVV.

This clonotype was observed at least ten times. The gene calls are TRBV12-3 or TRBV12-4 and TRBJ1-6; the D gene is possibly TRBD1 (5 bases). The CDR3 covers 19 residues. Trimming removed 3 bases from V and 9 bases from J, with 27 bases in between. The CDR3 here is CASSLGPAEASYSGSPLHF. In nucleotides, the CDR3 is TGTGCCAGCAGTTTGGGGCCGGCGGAGGCATCCTACTCAGGTTCACCCCTCCACTTT.

The chain is built from TRBV2 and TRBJ2-2; 10 nucleotides agree with TRBD1. The germline V gene has CDR1 SNHLY and CDR2 FYNNEI. The CDR3 extends over 15 amino acids. The ends lost 5 bases at V and 5 bases at J; junction bases unmatched: 5. As DNA, the CDR3 is TGTGCCAGCAGTACAAGACAGGGGGCAACCGGGGAGCTGTTTTTT. This codes for CASSTRQGATGELFF.